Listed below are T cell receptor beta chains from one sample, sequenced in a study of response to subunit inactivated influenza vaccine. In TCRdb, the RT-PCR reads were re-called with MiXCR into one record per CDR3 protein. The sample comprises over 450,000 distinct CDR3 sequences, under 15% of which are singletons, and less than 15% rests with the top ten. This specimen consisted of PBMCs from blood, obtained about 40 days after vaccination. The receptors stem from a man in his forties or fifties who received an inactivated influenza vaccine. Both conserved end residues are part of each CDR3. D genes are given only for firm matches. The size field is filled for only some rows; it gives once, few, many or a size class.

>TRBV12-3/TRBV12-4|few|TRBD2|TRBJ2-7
TGTGCCAGCAGTTCTAGCGGGGGGACTCCCTACGAGCAGTACTTC
CASSSSGGTPYEQYF
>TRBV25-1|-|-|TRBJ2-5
TGTGCCAGCAGTTGCGAGACCCAGTACTTC
CASSCETQYF
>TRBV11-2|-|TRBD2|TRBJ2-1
TGTGCCAGCAGCTTGGCGGGAGTCCGGGAGCAGTTCTTC
CASSLAGVREQFF
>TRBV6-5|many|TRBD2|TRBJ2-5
TGTGCCAGCAGTTACGGGGCGGGGGAAGAGACCCAGTACTTC
CASSYGAGEETQYF
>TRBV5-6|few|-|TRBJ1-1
TGTGCCAGCAGCGTCCGCGACACCGCAGAAGCTTTCTTT
CASSVRDTAEAFF
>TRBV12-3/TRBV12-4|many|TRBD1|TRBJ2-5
TGTGCCAGCAGTTCGCCGGGACAGGGGGTAGAGACCCAGTACTTC
CASSSPGQGVETQYF
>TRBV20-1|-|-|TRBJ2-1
TGCAGTGCTAGACCCCTACTCGCGGAAGTCTACAATGAGCAGTTCTTC
CSARPLLAEVYNEQFF
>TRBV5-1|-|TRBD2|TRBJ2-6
TGCGCCAGCAGTTCAACCCCGGGGGGTCCCCTCTCTGGGGCCAACGTCCTGACTTTC
CASSSTPGGPLSGANVLTF
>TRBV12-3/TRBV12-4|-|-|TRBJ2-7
TGTGCCAGCAGTTCCCACGTCGGATGGGACGCCAACGAGCAGTACTTC
CASSSHVGWDANEQYF
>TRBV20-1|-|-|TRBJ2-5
TGCAGTGCAATGGGACCCACCGTCCAAGAGACCCAGTACTTC
CSAMGPTVQETQYF
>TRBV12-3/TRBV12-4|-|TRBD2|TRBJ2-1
TGTGCCATCAGTCGCCGGGCCCTGACTAGCGATCGGTACAATGAGCAGTTCTTC
CAISRRALTSDRYNEQFF
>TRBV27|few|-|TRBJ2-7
TGTGCCAGCAGTCTAGGGACGGAACCGCTCGAGCAGTACTTC
CASSLGTEPLEQYF
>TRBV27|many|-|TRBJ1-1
TGTGCCAGCAGTTTTGGCGGGGGGAACACTGAAGCTTTCTTT
CASSFGGGNTEAFF
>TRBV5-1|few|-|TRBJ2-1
TGCGCCAGCAGCTTGACTGCGGAGCAGTTCTTC
CASSLTAEQFF
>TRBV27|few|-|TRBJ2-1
TGTGCCAGCAGTATCCGGACGGGATCGTCGAATGAGCAGTTCTTC
CASSIRTGSSNEQFF
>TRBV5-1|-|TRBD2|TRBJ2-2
TGCGCCAGCAGCTTGACGCCTAGCGGGACCACCGGGGAGCTGTTTTTT
CASSLTPSGTTGELFF
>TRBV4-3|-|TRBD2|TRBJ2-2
TGCGCCAGCAGCCAAGATCCTAGCGGGGGGGCCCCGAACACCGGGGAGCTGTTTTTT
CASSQDPSGGAPNTGELFF
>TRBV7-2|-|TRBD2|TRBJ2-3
TGTGCCAGCAGCTTGCGGGGGGGCCTGGGGGCAGATACGCAGTATTTT
CASSLRGGLGADTQYF
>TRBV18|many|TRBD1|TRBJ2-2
TGTGCCAGCTCACCTCCTCGACAGGGGGGCGCCGGGGAGCTGTTTTTT
CASSPPRQGGAGELFF
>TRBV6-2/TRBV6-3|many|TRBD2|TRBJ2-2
TGTGCCAGCAATCAGGCCCCGGGACTAGCGCGATACACCGGGGAGCTGTTTTTT
CASNQAPGLARYTGELFF
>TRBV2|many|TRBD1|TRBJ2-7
TGTGCCAGCAGTGGACCCGGGACAGTACCCCCCTACGAGCAGTACTTC
CASSGPGTVPPYEQYF
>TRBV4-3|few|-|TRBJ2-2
TGCGCCAGCAGCCAAGAGCCCAAGACCGGGGAGCTGTTTTTT
CASSQEPKTGELFF
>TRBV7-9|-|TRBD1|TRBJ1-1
TGTGCCAGCAGCGCAGGACAGGTGAACACTGAAGCTTTCTTT
CASSAGQVNTEAFF
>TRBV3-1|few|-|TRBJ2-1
TGTGCCAGCAGCGACGTTGGCCCGAGGGGACGGCAGTTCTTC
CASSDVGPRGRQFF
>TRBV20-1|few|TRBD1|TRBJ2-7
TGCAGTGCTAGAGCTCGGACAGGGCCCTACGAGCAGTACTTC
CSARARTGPYEQYF
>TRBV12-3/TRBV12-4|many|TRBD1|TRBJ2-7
TGTGCCAGCAGTTCCCGGGACAGATCCTACGAGCAGTACTTC
CASSSRDRSYEQYF
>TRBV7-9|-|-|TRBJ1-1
TGTGCCAGCAGCTTAGGTGGGACGGCCGGGGCTTTCTTT
CASSLGGTAGAFF
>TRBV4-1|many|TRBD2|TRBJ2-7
TGCGCCAGCAGCCAAAAGACTAGCGGGGGGATCTACGAGCAGTACTTC
CASSQKTSGGIYEQYF
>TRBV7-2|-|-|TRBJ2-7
TGTGCCAGCAGTCCCGTATCTCAGGGGTCCTACGAGCAGTACTTC
CASSPVSQGSYEQYF
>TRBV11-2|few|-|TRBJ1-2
TGTGCCAGCAGCTTAGATTTGGCTGCCGGAGGGGGCTACACCTTC
CASSLDLAAGGGYTF
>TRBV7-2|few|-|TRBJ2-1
TGTGCCAGCAGCTTAGTGGGGAGGGGGGACAATGAGCAGTTCTTC
CASSLVGRGDNEQFF
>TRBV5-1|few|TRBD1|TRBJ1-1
TGCGCCAGCAGCCTTTCAGGGGGGGAGACTGAAGCTTTCTTT
CASSLSGGETEAFF
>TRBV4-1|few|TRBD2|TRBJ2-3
TGCGCCAGCAGCCAAGATGGGACTAGCGGGGGGGCCGAAGATACGCAGTATTTT
CASSQDGTSGGAEDTQYF
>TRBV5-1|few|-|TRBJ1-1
TGCGCCAGCAGCTTGGCACCAAGCGGGAACACTGAAGCTTTCTTT
CASSLAPSGNTEAFF
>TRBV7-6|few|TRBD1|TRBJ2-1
TGTGCCAGCAGCCCCGGACAGGGGGCCAACAATGAGCAGTTCTTC
CASSPGQGANNEQFF
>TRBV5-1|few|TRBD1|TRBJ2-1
TGCGCCAGCTTCTACGGACAGGATTACAATGAGCAGTTCTTC
CASFYGQDYNEQFF
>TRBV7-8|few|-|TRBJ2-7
TGTGCCAGCAGCTTAGGGTCCATTTTGGACGAGCAGTACTTC
CASSLGSILDEQYF
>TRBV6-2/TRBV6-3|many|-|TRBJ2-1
TGTGCCAGCAGTTATACGGGGTCGGCAGGTGAGCAGTTCTTC
CASSYTGSAGEQFF
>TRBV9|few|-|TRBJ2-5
TGTGCCAGCAGCGGACAGCGCGTAGAGACCCAGTACTTC
CASSGQRVETQYF
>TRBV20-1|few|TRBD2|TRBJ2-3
TGCAGTGCTAGACCTCGCGGGGGGCCTTCAGATACGCAGTATTTT
CSARPRGGPSDTQYF
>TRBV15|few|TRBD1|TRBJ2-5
TGTGCCACCAGCAGAGTGAGGACAGGGCTGGGAGAGACCCAGTACTTC
CATSRVRTGLGETQYF
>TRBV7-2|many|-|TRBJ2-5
TGTGCCAGCAGCTTAGTGGGGTCGGGAGAGACCCAGTACTTC
CASSLVGSGETQYF